These 12 T cell receptor beta chains share one sample of origin, sequenced in a study of T-cell memory formation after mild COVID-19. TCRdb re-derived calls from the 5' RACE reads in MiXCR, one entry per CDR3 protein. The sample has 290,000 or so distinct CDR3 sequences, approximately 19% seen once. The specimen was PBMCs or a T cell subset sorted from them (not recorded which). The receptors were sampled from a young man who had mild COVID-19 (a few samples of this study predate the infection). Cell type and time point are not known.

This clonotype has ten or more counts. The chain couples TRBV7-2 to TRBJ2-5, with a possible D match to TRBD2 (5 bases). The CDR3 length is 13 residues. Germline CDR1 is SGHTA and CDR2 is FQGNSA. V shed 3 bases and J shed 5 bases, with 10 bases lying between them. The CDR3 region has the DNA TGTGCCAGCAGCTTTAGCACGGGGGAGACCCAGTACTTC. As protein: CASSFSTGETQYF.

This clonotype has more than one count but fewer than ten. The rearrangement uses TRBV4-1 and TRBJ2-1; D uncertain. Germline V lookup: CDR1 MGHRA, CDR2 YSYEKL. V lost 5 bases, J lost 0 bases, and 11 bases lay in between. This CDR3 comprises 15 residues. The CDR3 sequence: CASSEWGSSYNEQFF. The CDR3 DNA reads TGCGCCAGCAGCGAGTGGGGAAGCTCCTACAATGAGCAGTTCTTC.

The CDR3 loop reads CASSLVAGANYGYTF. As DNA, the CDR3 is TGTGCCAGCAGCTTAGTTGCTGGGGCTAACTATGGCTACACCTTC. The chain joins TRBV7-2 to TRBJ1-2; D is unresolved. V gave up 1 base and J gave up 0 bases, with 9 bases separating them. The CDR3 is made up of 15 amino acids. The V gene's germline CDR1 is SGHTA and CDR2 FQGNSA.

This clonotype was counted only a few times. V usage is TRBV9 and J usage is TRBJ2-2, with D possibly being TRBD1 or TRBD2 (5 bases each). This CDR3 has 16 amino acids. Trimming stripped 0 bases from V and 4 bases from J, with 13 bases between. The germline V gene has CDR1 SGDLS and CDR2 YYNGEE. Here the CDR3 DNA reads TGTGCCAGCAGCGTAGGCCCGGGGCCCTCCACCGGGGAGCTGTTTTTT. Amino acids: CASSVGPGPSTGELFF. The complete variable domain, with remaining parts taken from reference TRBV9 and TRBJ2-2, reads DSGVTQTPKHLITATGQRVTLRCSPRSGDLSVYWYQQSLDQGLQFLIQYYNGEERAKGNILERFSAQQFPDLHSELNLSSLELGDSALYFCASSVGPGPSTGELFFGEGSRLTVL.

This clonotype was observed at least ten times. The chain couples TRBV5-1 to TRBJ2-5, with 7 bases that match TRBD1. Germline CDR1 SGHRS, CDR2 YFSETQ. Trimming removed 5 bases from V and 7 bases from J; junction bases left unmatched: 11. The CDR3 has 14 residues. The CDR3 DNA reads as TGCGCCAGCAGTTCCTCCCGACAGGGCGGGACCCAGTACTTC. This sequence encodes CASSSSRQGGTQYF.

The chain carries TRBV6-2 or TRBV6-3 and TRBJ2-1; the D call may be TRBD1 or TRBD2 (5 bases each). Germline V CDR1 and CDR2: MNHEY, SVGEGT. This CDR3 region has 13 residues. The V end was cut by 6 bases, the J end by 8 bases, with 14 bases between. CDR3 sequence: CASRTGTWDEQFF. The DNA for the CDR3 is TGTGCCAGCAGAACGGGGACGTGGGATGAGCAGTTCTTC.

This clonotype has just a few counts. The chain combines TRBV7-8 with TRBJ2-2; TRBD2 agrees at 7 bases. The CDR3 length is 14 residues. Per germline, CDR1 SGHVS and CDR2 FQNEAQ. The junction had 7 bases not matched to a gene; V was cut back by 5 bases and J by 7 bases. The CDR3 reads CASSPTSANGELFF. For the CDR3, the DNA is TGTGCCAGCAGCCCCACTAGCGCGAACGGGGAGCTGTTTTTT.

There are a few counts of this clonotype. The genes are TRBV7-9 and TRBJ2-1; D remains unclear. V was clipped by 4 bases and J by 6 bases, with 10 bases between them. From germline, CDR1 is SEHNR and CDR2 FQNEAQ (reference sequence). The CDR3 is made up of 13 amino acids. In nucleotides, the CDR3 is TGTGCCAGCAGCTCCGGTTCAGGCAATGAGCAGTTCTTC. It encodes CASSSGSGNEQFF. The variable domain in full, completed from reference TRBV7-9 and TRBJ2-1, reads DTGVSQNPRHKITKRGQNVTFRCDPISEHNRLYWYRQTLGQGPEFLTYFQNEAQLEKSRLLSDRFSAERPKGSFSTLEIQRTEQGDSAMYLCASSSGSGNEQFFGPGTRLTVL.

This chain connects TRBV2 to TRBJ1-1; no clear D. Per the germline V gene, CDR1 is SNHLY and CDR2 is FYNNEI. CDR3 size: 11 residues. V was pared by 10 bases and J by 3 bases, with 9 bases between. This CDR3 is CANLLDTEAFF. The CDR3 DNA reads TGTGCCAACCTGCTGGACACTGAAGCTTTCTTT.

V and J are TRBV6-5 and TRBJ1-2; maybe TRBD1 (5 bases). Germline values: CDR1 MNHEY, CDR2 SVGAGI. This CDR3 is 15 amino acids long. Between the trimmed V and J ends, which lost 6 bases and 0 bases, there was a span of 14 bases. Written as DNA, the CDR3 is TGTGCCAGCAGCCCCCAGGGTAATCCTAACTATGGCTACACCTTC. Protein sequence: CASSPQGNPNYGYTF.

The chain joins TRBV11-2 to TRBJ2-1; D uncertain. Trimming shortened V by 5 bases and J by 4 bases, and 12 bases separated the two germline ends. The CDR3 length is 14 residues. The germline CDR1 and CDR2 sequences are SGHAT and FQNNGV. CDR3 loop: CASSIGPVYNEQFF. The CDR3 DNA follows: TGTGCCAGCAGCATTGGACCGGTATACAATGAGCAGTTCTTC.

The CDR3 sequence is CSASGHRDKETQYF. DNA for the CDR3: TGCAGTGCTAGTGGCCACAGAGATAAAGAGACCCAGTACTTC. The J gene is TRBJ2-5, the V gene TRBV20-1; D is unresolved. The V gene lost 3 bases and the J gene lost 3 bases, with 14 bases spanning the gap. The CDR3 covers 14 residues. From germline, CDR1 is DFQATT and CDR2 SNEGSKA (reference sequence).